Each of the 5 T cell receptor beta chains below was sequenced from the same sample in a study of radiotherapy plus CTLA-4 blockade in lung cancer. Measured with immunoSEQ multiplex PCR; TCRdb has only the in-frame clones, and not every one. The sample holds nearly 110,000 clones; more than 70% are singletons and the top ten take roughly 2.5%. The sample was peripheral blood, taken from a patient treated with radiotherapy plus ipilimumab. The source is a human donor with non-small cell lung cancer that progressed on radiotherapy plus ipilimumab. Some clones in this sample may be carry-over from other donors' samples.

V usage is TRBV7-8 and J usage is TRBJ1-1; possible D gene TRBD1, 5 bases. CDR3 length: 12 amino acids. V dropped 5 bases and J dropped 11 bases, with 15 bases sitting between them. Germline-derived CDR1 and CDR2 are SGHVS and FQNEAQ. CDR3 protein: CASSPPGRAAFF. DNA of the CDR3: TGTGCCAGCAGCCCCCCGGGCAGGGCGGCTTTCTTT.

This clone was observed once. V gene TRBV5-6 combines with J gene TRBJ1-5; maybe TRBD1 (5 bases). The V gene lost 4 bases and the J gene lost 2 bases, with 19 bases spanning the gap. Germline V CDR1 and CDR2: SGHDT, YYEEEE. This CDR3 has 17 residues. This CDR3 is CASSSFGDSGGNQPQHF. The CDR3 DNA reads TGTGCCAGCAGCAGTTTCGGAGACAGTGGGGGCAATCAGCCCCAGCATTTT.

This CDR3 reads CASSDQPRGGLDSGNTIYF. The CDR3, as DNA: TGCGCCAGCAGCGACCAACCACGTGGGGGCCTCGACTCTGGAAACACCATATATTTT. The chain couples TRBV5-1 to TRBJ1-3; D perhaps matches TRBD1 (6 bases). This CDR3 contains 19 residues. Trimming removed 4 bases from V and 0 bases from J, with 23 bases in between. The germline V gene encodes CDR1 SGHRS and CDR2 YFSETQ.

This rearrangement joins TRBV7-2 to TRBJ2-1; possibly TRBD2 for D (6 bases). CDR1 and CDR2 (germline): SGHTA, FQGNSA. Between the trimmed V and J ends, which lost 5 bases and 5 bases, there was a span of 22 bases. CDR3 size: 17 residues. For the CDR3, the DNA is TGTGCCAGCAGCCCCCAATCAGGCGGGACCCTAAACAATGAGCAGTTCTTC. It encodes CASSPQSGGTLNNEQFF. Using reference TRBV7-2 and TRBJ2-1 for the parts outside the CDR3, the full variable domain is GAGVSQSPSNKVTEKGKDVELRCDPISGHTALYWYRQSLGQGLEFLIYFQGNSAPDKSGLPSDRFSAERTGGSVSTLTIQRTQQEDSAVYLCASSPQSGGTLNNEQFFGPGTRLTVL.

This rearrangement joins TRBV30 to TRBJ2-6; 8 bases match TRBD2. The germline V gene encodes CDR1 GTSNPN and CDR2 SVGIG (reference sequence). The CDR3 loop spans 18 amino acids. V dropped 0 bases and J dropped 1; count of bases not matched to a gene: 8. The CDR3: CAWSVRWSGGSGANVLTF. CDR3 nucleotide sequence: TGTGCCTGGAGTGTACGTTGGAGCGGGGGTTCTGGGGCCAACGTCCTGACTTTC.